This TCR beta chain was identified during a study of human T cells and chemical hapten exposure. In the study overall: There were per-sample TCR yield variations, arising mainly from small pooled library volume differences. Regarding the study as a whole: No alteration of TCRs above 1 in 1000 frequency was seen with DPC sensitization.

This clonotype was observed at least ten times. Antigen unknown. V was shortened by 5 bases and J by 1 base, with 9 bases between the two germline ends. The CDR3 length is 13 residues. The V gene's germline CDR1 is SGHRS and CDR2 YFSETQ. The starting material, unfractionated whole blood, was used for total RNA extraction. Unique molecular identifiers were linked by the library to individual cDNA molecules. Source study methods: Counting gave a median of roughly 97,000 TCRs per sample, with values ranging from roughly 20,000 to 700,000. TCRdb fed the 5' RACE reads into MiXCR, producing one record per CDR3 protein. V and J calls and clone size were set by TCRdb, not the authors. The sample records approximately 81,000 distinct CDR3 sequences, under 10% being singletons.

V usage is TRBV5-1 and J usage is TRBJ1-1, with D unresolved. This clonotype was obtained from a male donor in good health. CDR3 loop: CASSSRGNTEAFF. The CDR3 bases are TGCGCCAGCAGTTCCCGGGGGAACACTGAAGCTTTCTTT.